The present entry profiles one T cell receptor (beta chain) with its context. The sample comes from a study of cytomegalovirus exposure and HLA in healthy donors. The CDR3 sequence is 15 residues long. Trimming took 4 bases from V and 1 from J, leaving 13 bases between them. Germline CDR1 is MGHRA and CDR2 is YSYEKL. 13 Jbeta primers and 60 Vbeta primers were used for the PCR. Per the original data handling: About 10 million shared chains were among the approximately 82 million unique TCR beta chains that a later analysis counted. Data came from immunoSEQ multiplex PCR; TCRdb stores just in-frame clones and leaves some out. V, J and clone size are those of that table, while D and trimming were read from the DNA. The profile covers about 150,000 clones, with roughly 84% appearing a single time and about 6.8% taken by the ten largest.

This sequence joins TRBV4-1 and TRBJ1-2; D uncertain. The sample consisted of PBMCs. The sequence was collected from a middle-aged man in good health and CMV-seropositive. The CDR3 is CASSPAGKGNYGYTF. In nucleotides, the CDR3 is TGCGCCAGCAGCCCGGCCGGGAAAGGTAACTATGGCTACACCTTC.